The source of this TCR beta chain is a study of T cell changes during pregnancy in multiple sclerosis. Data came from immunoSEQ multiplex PCR; TCRdb stores just in-frame clones and leaves some out. This table has tens of thousands of clones, 85% to 95% appearing once. This clone was observed once. CDR1 MGHRA and CDR2 YSYEKL come from the germline V gene. The CDR3 is 15 residues long. Unmatched junction bases numbered 5, after V lost 5 bases and J lost 3 bases. This rearrangement joins TRBV4-1 to TRBJ2-2; 8 bases line up with TRBD1. This sample comprised CD8+ T cells from peripheral blood mononuclear cells, obtained in the third trimester of pregnancy. This clonotype was sampled from a female donor in good health, enrolled as a control in a pregnancy study. In nucleotides, the CDR3 is TGCGCCAGCAGCATTACAGGGGGGCACACCGGGGAGCTGTTTTTT. Encoded protein: CASSITGGHTGELFF.